Following are 4 T cell receptor beta chains from one sample sequenced in a study of OX40 agonist ivuxolimab in advanced cancers. Sequencing was performed with immunoSEQ multiplex PCR; in TCRdb, only in-frame clones are kept and a portion is missing. Here the sample spans some 75,000 clones, less than 90% being singletons. The material sequenced was CD4+ or CD8+ T cells sorted from blood, taken in a trial of the OX40 agonist ivuxolimab. The origin of the receptors is an adult with an advanced solid tumor such as melanoma, head and neck, liver or kidney cancer.

The chain has TRBV14 and TRBJ2-1, with 7 nucleotides matching TRBD1. Trimming took 6 bases from V and 0 from J; bases not matched to a gene: 2. CDR1 and CDR2 (germline): SGHDN, FVKESK. The CDR3 runs to 14 residues. CDR3 nucleotide sequence: TGTGCCAGCAGTCCAGGGGGCTCCTACAATGAGCAGTTCTTC. It translates to CASSPGGSYNEQFF.

The chain combines TRBV5-8 with TRBJ2-7; 9 positions agree with TRBD1. Germline CDR1 is SGHTS and CDR2 is YDEGEE. The CDR3 is made up of 14 amino acids. Trimming removed 3 bases from V and 4 bases from J; junction bases left unmatched: 5. CDR3: CASSSYRGHYEQYF. The CDR3 DNA is TGTGCCAGCAGCTCCTACAGGGGGCATTACGAGCAGTACTTC.

The J gene is TRBJ1-3, the V gene TRBV19; the D is unclear. Trimming left V 8 bases short and J 0 bases short, with 8 bases between. This CDR3 region has 13 residues. Germline CDR1 reads LNHDA; CDR2 reads SQIVND (reference sequence). In DNA form, the CDR3 reads TGTGCCAGTGGAGTTGTCTCTGGAAACACCATATATTTT. As protein: CASGVVSGNTIYF. Full variable domain (rest looked up from reference TRBV19 and TRBJ1-3): DGGITQSPKYLFRKEGQNVTLSCEQNLNHDAMYWYRQDPGQGLRLIYYSQIVNDFQKGDIAEGYSVSREKKESFPLTVTSAQKNPTAFYLCASGVVSGNTIYFGEGSWLTVV.

The table lists this clone with a count of one. CDR3 in DNA: TGTGCCAGCAGTGTATCAACGCTCCTCCGGAGCACAGATACGCAGTATTTT. It codes for CASSVSTLLRSTDTQYF. The genes are TRBV2 and TRBJ2-3; D unresolved. Trimming removed 4 bases from V and 0 bases from J, with 17 bases in between. The CDR3 consists of 17 residues. The V gene's germline CDR1 is SNHLY and CDR2 FYNNEI.